The 23 T cell receptor beta chains in this list originate from one sample, sequenced in a study of shared clonotypes between healthy human individuals. Assay used: immunoSEQ multiplex PCR; TCRdb lists only in-frame clones, some missing. The table shows millions of clones, with over 85% occurring only once. Sequencing was done on a sample of naive CD4+ T cells sorted from blood. Stated subset: CD45RA+ positively selected. These TCRs come from a man between 18 and 29 years old in good health.

About this clone itself: Other DNA sequences in the sample encode the same CDR3. The chain is built from TRBV19 and TRBJ1-5, with a tentative D call TRBD1 (5 bases). Germline loops: CDR1 LNHDA, CDR2 SQIVND (reference sequence). The CDR3 has 12 residues. The V end was cut by 1 base, the J end by 7 bases, with 5 bases between. The CDR3 DNA reads TGTGCCAGTAGTATAGGGGACCAGCCCCAGCATTTT. Its protein product is CASSIGDQPQHF.

V usage is TRBV28 and J usage is TRBJ2-7; D not certain. CDR1 is MDHEN and CDR2 is SYDVKM in the germline V gene. Deletions cut 7 bases from V and 3 bases from J, with 16 bases between. CDR3 length equals 14 residues. In DNA form, the CDR3 reads TGTGCCAGCACTCTGACATCGCAAATCTACGAGCAGTACTTC. Translated, it gives CASTLTSQIYEQYF.

As to this clone: The sample carries other DNA sequences with the same CDR3. Written as DNA, the CDR3 is TGTGCCAGCAGCTTATTAGCGGGAGACCACACCGGGGAGCTGTTTTTT. Protein sequence: CASSLLAGDHTGELFF. This rearrangement joins TRBV5-4 to TRBJ2-2, with TRBD2 matching 9 bases. The length of the CDR3 is 16 residues. Germline values: CDR1 SGHNT, CDR2 YYREEE (reference sequence). V shed 2 bases and J 3 bases; nucleotides not matched to a gene: 5.

The chain has TRBV10-3 and TRBJ2-6; TRBD1 agrees at 8 bases. Per the germline V gene, CDR1 is ENHRY and CDR2 is SYGVKD. The CDR3 consists of 16 residues. V was clipped by 9 bases and J by 0 bases; unmatched bases: 7. The CDR3 DNA sequence: TGTGCCATAAGCGACAGGGGTAACTCTGGGGCCAACGTCCTGACTTTC. It codes for CAISDRGNSGANVLTF.

To note about this clone: Other DNA sequences in the same sample also yield this CDR3. The DNA for the CDR3 is TGTGCCTGGAGCGGTCCCGGGGAGCTGTTTTTT. Protein: CAWSGPGELFF. This sequence joins TRBV30 and TRBJ2-2; no firm D call. Germline CDR1 reads GTSNPN; CDR2 reads SVGIG (reference sequence). The CDR3 sequence is 11 residues long. V was pared by 3 bases and J by 6 bases, with 5 bases between.

The gene calls are TRBV6-5 and TRBJ1-2; a possible D gene is TRBD1 (5 bases). The CDR3 length is 13 residues. V was trimmed by 2 bases and J by 8 bases, leaving 12 bases between them. CDR1 is MNHEY and CDR2 is SVGAGI in the germline V gene. The CDR3 bases are TGTGCCAGCAGTTACGCGGCAGGGTACGGCTACACCTTC. This sequence encodes CASSYAAGYGYTF.

V gene TRBV7-2 combines with J gene TRBJ2-6; D ambiguous. Per the germline V gene, CDR1 is SGHTA and CDR2 is FQGNSA. The CDR3 has 15 residues. V was pared by 3 bases and J by 0 bases, with 6 bases between. The CDR3 reads CASSFERSGANVLTF. In DNA form, the CDR3 reads TGTGCCAGCAGCTTCGAGCGCTCTGGGGCCAACGTCCTGACTTTC.

The chain recombines TRBV28 with TRBJ2-2, with TRBD1 matching over 9 bases. Germline CDR1 and CDR2: MDHEN and SYDVKM. This CDR3 is built from 15 residues. V was clipped by 5 bases and J by 4 bases; unmatched bases: 5. Here the CDR3 reads CASSEDRGGTGELFF. The CDR3 nucleotides are TGTGCCAGCAGTGAGGACAGGGGAGGCACCGGGGAGCTGTTTTTT.

The chain has TRBV7-2 and TRBJ1-6, with 7 nucleotides matching TRBD1. Germline V lookup: CDR1 SGHTA, CDR2 FQGNSA. V was clipped by 5 bases and J by 2 bases; unmatched bases: 6. The CDR3 contains 16 residues. The CDR3 nucleotides read TGTGCCAGCAGCGATGGGACAGTCGCCTATAATTCACCCCTCCACTTT. It is translated as CASSDGTVAYNSPLHF.

V is TRBV6-1 and J is TRBJ2-4, with 7 bases matching TRBD1. V was clipped by 3 bases and J by 6 bases; unmatched bases: 8. Germline V lookup: CDR1 MNHNS, CDR2 SASEGT. The CDR3 is made up of 15 amino acids. In DNA, the CDR3 is TGTGCCAGCAGTGACACGACAGGGATGGGAAACATTCAGTACTTC. It translates to CASSDTTGMGNIQYF.

V usage is TRBV4-3 and J usage is TRBJ1-2; no clear D gene. V was clipped by 1 base and J by 2 bases, with 20 bases between them. Germline V CDR1 and CDR2: LGHNA, YSLEER. The CDR3 has 18 amino acids. The CDR3 DNA is TGCGCCAGCAGCCAAGGGGTCTCGGGAGCCCTCGGGAACTATGGCTACACCTTC. Its protein product is CASSQGVSGALGNYGYTF.

This chain links TRBV5-1 with TRBJ1-6; 7 bases match TRBD1. Germline CDR1 and CDR2: SGHRS and YFSETQ. CDR3 length: 17 residues. Unmatched junction bases numbered 11, after V lost 3 bases and J lost 5 bases. CDR3 protein: CASSWKTGFFDNSPLHF. Here the CDR3 DNA reads TGCGCCAGCAGCTGGAAGACAGGGTTTTTCGATAATTCACCCCTCCACTTT.

The CDR3 region has the DNA TGTGCCAGCAGTGGCGGGGCCTCGTTCACAGATACGCAGTATTTT. It translates to CASSGGASFTDTQYF. The chain links TRBV27 to TRBJ2-3; TRBD2 might be the D (6 bases). The V end was cut by 5 bases, the J end by 2 bases, with 14 bases between. CDR3 length: 15 amino acids. Germline CDR1 and CDR2: MNHEY and SMNVEV (reference sequence).

V gene TRBV6-5 combines with J gene TRBJ2-1, with D possibly being TRBD1 or TRBD2 (7 bases each). The CDR3 totals 14 residues. CDR1 and CDR2 (germline): MNHEY, SVGAGI. V lost 7 bases and J lost 7, with 17 bases in between. As DNA, the CDR3 is TGTGCCAGCAAATCCACAGGGGAGGGTAATGAGCAGTTCTTC. This codes for CASKSTGEGNEQFF.

V and J are TRBV28 and TRBJ2-7, with 8 bases that match TRBD1. Germline values: CDR1 MDHEN, CDR2 SYDVKM. The CDR3 runs 12 residues. Here the CDR3 reads CATGVVGNEQYF. The CDR3 region has the DNA TGTGCGACAGGGGTGGTTGGCAACGAGCAGTACTTC. The full variable domain, with the rest looked up from reference TRBV28 and TRBJ2-7, is DVKVTQSSRYLVKRTGEKVFLECVQDMDHENMFWYRQDPGLGLRLIYFSYDVKMKEKGDIPEGYSVSREKKERFSLILESASTNQTSMYLCATGVVGNEQYFGPGTRLTVT.

V and J are TRBV6-1 and TRBJ1-6; D is possibly TRBD1 (6 bases). Trimming removed 1 base from V and 7 bases from J, with 11 bases in between. The CDR3 has 15 amino acids. Per germline, CDR1 MNHNS and CDR2 SASEGT. The CDR3 coding sequence is TGTGCCAGCAGTGAAGGGACAGCCGCCAATTCACCCCTCCACTTT. Translating it yields CASSEGTAANSPLHF.

This chain links TRBV5-6 with TRBJ2-7, with D perhaps matching TRBD1 or TRBD2 (5 bases each). V shed 4 bases and J shed 10 bases, with 15 bases lying between them. Germline CDR1 and CDR2: SGHDT and YYEEEE. The CDR3 spans 12 residues. Written as DNA, the CDR3 is TGTGCCAGCAGCCCGAGGGGTAACAAACAGTACTTC. Translated: CASSPRGNKQYF.

The J gene is TRBJ2-1, the V gene TRBV2; possible D gene TRBD1, 6 bases. Looked up from germline, CDR1 is SNHLY and CDR2 is FYNNEI. The CDR3 has 14 amino acids. The V end was cut by 8 bases, the J end by 0 bases, with 11 bases between. The chain's CDR3 is CASRRDTSYNEQFF. CDR3 in DNA: TGTGCCAGCCGCCGGGACACCTCCTACAATGAGCAGTTCTTC. Full variable domain (outside the CDR3, taken from reference TRBV2 and TRBJ2-1): EPEVTQTPSHQVTQMGQEVILRCVPISNHLYFYWYRQILGQKVEFLVSFYNNEISEKSEIFDDQFSVERPDGSNFTLKIRSTKLEDSAMYFCASRRDTSYNEQFFGPGTRLTVL.

The chain couples TRBV7-2 to TRBJ2-3; 8 bases agree with TRBD1. The V gene end was trimmed by 8 bases and the J gene end by 3 bases; junction bases not matched to a gene: 7. This CDR3 region has 14 residues. Germline assignment: CDR1 SGHTA and CDR2 FQGNSA. CDR3 sequence: CASSQGARTDTQYF. Here the CDR3 DNA reads TGTGCCAGCTCCCAGGGGGCAAGGACAGATACGCAGTATTTT.

Of note for this clone: This sample also contains other DNA sequences that code for the same CDR3. V and J are TRBV27 and TRBJ2-3; 7 bases are shared with TRBD2. CDR1 and CDR2 (germline): MNHEY, SMNVEV (reference sequence). The V and J ends lost 3 bases and 6 bases, in that order; junction bases with no gene match: 9. The CDR3 has 15 amino acids. The CDR3 sequence: CASSFGGRAGDTQYF. The CDR3 DNA is TGTGCCAGCAGTTTTGGGGGGAGGGCCGGGGATACGCAGTATTTT.

The chain recombines TRBV7-6 with TRBJ2-5, with D unclear. The CDR3 is made up of 12 amino acids. In germline, CDR1 is SGHVS, CDR2 FNYEAQ. Trimming pared 5 bases from V and 2 bases from J, leaving 6 bases between. DNA for the CDR3: TGTGCCAGCAGCCAGGAGCAAGAGACCCAGTACTTC. It translates to CASSQEQETQYF.

A note on this clone: Other DNA sequences within the sample encode an identical CDR3. The chain uses TRBV7-9 and TRBJ1-2; 9 bases line up with TRBD1. Germline CDR1 and CDR2: SEHNR and FQNEAQ (reference sequence). The CDR3 sequence is 14 residues long. The junction had 3 bases not matched to a gene; V was cut back by 1 base and J by 6 bases. The DNA for the CDR3 is TGTGCCAGCAGCTTAGACAGGGGGCAAGATGGCTACACCTTC. Its translation: CASSLDRGQDGYTF.

Of note for this clone: Other DNA sequences in the same sample also yield this CDR3. The genes are TRBV5-4 and TRBJ2-1; 7 bases agree with TRBD2. With V trimmed by 0 bases and J by 3 bases, 3 bases remained unmatched. Per the germline V gene, CDR1 is SGHNT and CDR2 is YYREEE (reference sequence). CDR3 length: 15 amino acids. The CDR3 DNA is TGTGCCAGCAGCTTGGGGCTAGCGGTCTACAATGAGCAGTTCTTC. Protein product: CASSLGLAVYNEQFF.